The 18 T cell receptor beta chains in this list originate from one sample, sequenced in a study of blood T cells in healthy people across ages. A second PCR, run for roughly 6 to 11 cycles, used a sample-barcoded 5' primer plus a J-beta primer mix. One entry per CDR3 protein results from TCRdb running MiXCR on the 5' RACE reads. Of 600,000 to 850,000 distinct CDR3 sequences listed, approximately 43% are singletons. The sequencing input was blood. The receptors here all came from a woman between 55 and 75 years old in good health.

The chain employs TRBV29-1 and TRBJ1-2; D uncertain. The V gene's germline CDR1 is SQVTM and CDR2 ANQGSEA. This CDR3 is 12 amino acids long. Deletions cut 3 bases from V and 6 bases from J, with 11 bases between. DNA of the CDR3: TGCAGCGTTGACGCGCCCGTAGATGGCTACACCTTC. This codes for CSVDAPVDGYTF.

This chain uses TRBV6-1 with TRBJ2-5; 8 bases line up with TRBD2. CDR3 length: 14 amino acids. Germline CDR1 is MNHNS and CDR2 is SASEGT. J was trimmed by 5 bases and V by 6 bases; bases with no gene match: 8. CDR3 nucleotides: TGTGCCAGCAGGCGGACTAGCTCGGGGGAGACCCAGTACTTC. It encodes CASRRTSSGETQYF.

This clonotype has only a few counts. The J gene is TRBJ2-7, the V gene TRBV10-3; 10 bases are shared with TRBD2. CDR3 length: 18 amino acids. Germline V lookup: CDR1 ENHRY, CDR2 SYGVKD. The V gene end was trimmed by 0 bases and the J gene end by 6 bases; junction bases not matched to a gene: 14. DNA of the CDR3: TGTGCCATCAGTGAGTCAAACCAGCGGGAGGGCCCGGGGCTCGAGCAGTACTTC. Translating gives CAISESNQREGPGLEQYF.

The table lists this clonotype with a few counts. The DNA of the CDR3 is TGCGCCAGCAGCTTGGTTACAGGGATCATAGCTGAAGCTTTCTTT. It is translated as CASSLVTGIIAEAFF. This chain uses TRBV5-1 with TRBJ1-1; D perhaps matches TRBD1 (6 bases). The CDR3 loop spans 15 amino acids. The V end lost 0 bases, the J end lost 6 bases, and 15 bases lay between the germline ends. Germline loops: CDR1 SGHRS, CDR2 YFSETQ.

The chain carries TRBV20-1 and TRBJ1-2, with D perhaps matching TRBD1 (6 bases). There are 12 residues in the CDR3. The V gene lost 3 bases and the J gene lost 6 bases, with 11 bases spanning the gap. In germline, CDR1 is DFQATT, CDR2 SNEGSKA (reference sequence). CDR3 region: CSASGQNHGYTF. The CDR3 nucleotides are TGCAGTGCTAGCGGACAGAACCATGGCTACACCTTC.

The rearrangement joins TRBV7-3 to TRBJ2-1; TRBD2 aligns across 11 bases. The J call is doubtful: the DNA matches TRBJ2-7 better. From germline, CDR1 is SGHTA and CDR2 FQGTGA. The CDR3 sequence is 15 residues long. The DNA for the CDR3 is TGTGCCAGCACCATCCTAGCGGGGGGACCTAATGAGCAGTACTTC. Translated, it gives CASTILAGGPNEQYF.

The J gene is TRBJ2-5, the V gene TRBV9, with D uncertain. Germline values: CDR1 SGDLS, CDR2 YYNGEE. This CDR3 is 13 amino acids long. The V end was cut by 3 bases, the J end by 5 bases, with 11 bases between. In DNA, the CDR3 is TGTGCCAGCAGCGCGGACGACTGGGAGACCCAGTACTTC. Amino acids: CASSADDWETQYF.

Only a few counts were recorded for this clonotype. J is TRBJ2-6 and V is TRBV6-1; TRBD2 might be the D (5 bases). Germline V gene sequence: CDR1 MNHNS, CDR2 SASEGT. Between the trimmed V and J ends, which lost 11 bases and 0 bases, there was a span of 8 bases. CDR3 length: 13 residues. CDR3 sequence: CAGRSSGANVLTF. The CDR3 nucleotides are TGTGCCGGGAGAAGCTCTGGGGCCAACGTCCTGACTTTC.

The chain has TRBV7-9 and TRBJ2-6; the D gene could be TRBD1 or TRBD2 (6 bases each). Trimming pared 8 bases from V and 2 bases from J, leaving 13 bases between. The CDR3 totals 15 residues. From germline, CDR1 is SEHNR and CDR2 FQNEAQ (reference sequence). DNA for the CDR3: TGTGCCAGCGGGTACAGGGAGGCTGGGGCCAACGTCCTGACTTTC. Its protein is CASGYREAGANVLTF.

As regards this clonotype: A much larger clone is a single base away; this may be a read error. The chain employs TRBV6-2 or TRBV6-3 and TRBJ2-7; the D is unclear. Judging by the DNA end, TRBJ2-5 fits better; the J call may be wrong. Germline CDR1 MNHEY, CDR2 SVGEGT. The CDR3 covers 12 residues. The CDR3, as DNA: TGTGCCAGCAGTGAGGCAGAAGAGACCCAGTACTTC. Protein sequence: CASSEAEETQYF.

The chain is built from TRBV7-2 and TRBJ2-4; 7 bases are a match to TRBD2. Near its end, the DNA agrees better with TRBJ2-7, so the J call may be wrong. The CDR3 extends over 17 amino acids. CDR1 is SGHTA, CDR2 FQGNSA, per germline. Written as DNA, the CDR3 is TGTGCCAGCAGCTTAGCCCTCGCGGGGGACTTTAACTACGAGCAGTACTTC. It encodes CASSLALAGDFNYEQYF.

This clonotype showed up just a few times. The V and J genes are TRBV20-1 and TRBJ2-1, with D maybe TRBD2 (6 bases). Per germline, CDR1 DFQATT and CDR2 SNEGSKA (reference sequence). The CDR3 has 16 residues. Trimming left V 6 bases short and J 8 bases short, with 26 bases between. CDR3 protein: CSATTPGAPGWDEQFF. CDR3 coding DNA: TGCAGTGCGACGACACCGGGAGCCCCTGGATGGGATGAGCAGTTCTTC.

The chain is built from TRBV19 and TRBJ1-2; D not certain. Per germline, CDR1 LNHDA and CDR2 SQIVND (reference sequence). CDR3 length: 15 amino acids. V lost 7 bases and J lost 4, with 19 bases in between. In DNA form, the CDR3 reads TGTGCCAGTAACTCGCCGGGCCAACTTCTCTATGGCTACACCTTC. Its protein is CASNSPGQLLYGYTF.

In this sample, this clonotype turned up once. V gene TRBV10-3 combines with J gene TRBJ1-4; unclear D gene. This CDR3 region has 14 residues. V was clipped by 6 bases and J by 0 bases, with 8 bases between them. Germline V gene sequence: CDR1 ENHRY, CDR2 SYGVKD. The CDR3 DNA is TGTGCCATCAGCGGAGAATCAACTAATGAAAAACTGTTTTTT. Translation: CAISGESTNEKLFF.

The chain employs TRBV5-4 and TRBJ2-7; perhaps TRBD2 as D (6 bases). The DNA end favors TRBJ2-4, so the J call may be wrong. CDR1 is SGHNT, CDR2 YYREEE, per germline (reference sequence). The CDR3 is made up of 16 amino acids. The CDR3 coding sequence is TGTGCCAGCAGCCTCGACGGGACTGTCCTAGGGAACATTCAGTACTTC. Residues: CASSLDGTVLGNIQYF.

The rearrangement links TRBV21-1 to TRBJ2-7; no check of the table's D call, TRBD1, against the DNA was made. TRBV21-1 represents a pseudogene. The length of the CDR3 is 16 residues. The chain's CDR3 is CASSKTPGQEHYEQYF. CDR3 DNA sequence: TGTGCCAGCAGCAAAACTCCGGGACAGGAACACTACGAGCAGTACTTC.

The chain combines TRBV11-2 with TRBJ2-3; weak D call: TRBD2 (5 bases). Germline-derived CDR1 and CDR2 are SGHAT and FQNNGV. V shed 2 bases and J shed 2 bases, with 11 bases lying between them. The CDR3 is made up of 15 amino acids. CDR3 nucleotide sequence: TGTGCCAGCAGCTTAAAATCGGGAACCACAGATACGCAGTATTTT. Translation gives CASSLKSGTTDTQYF.

The chain carries TRBV2 and TRBJ1-6; 7 bases fit TRBD1. The CDR3 sequence is 13 residues long. The germline gives CDR1 SNHLY, CDR2 FYNNEI. V dropped 6 bases and J dropped 6; count of bases not matched to a gene: 2. The CDR3 region has the DNA TGTGCCAGCAGGACAGGGTCTAATTCACCCCTCCACTTT. Its protein product is CASRTGSNSPLHF.